The entry that follows covers one T cell receptor (beta chain) sequence. Antigen: not known. Both 60 Vbeta primers and 13 Jbeta primers went into the PCR. Clones were sequenced by immunoSEQ multiplex PCR, and TCRdb holds only the in-frame ones, with some missing. The sample comprises under 200,000 clones, 77% of which are singletons, and 2% to 3% rests with the top ten. These data belong to a study of cytomegalovirus exposure and HLA in healthy donors. Whole-study results and caveats: Likely technical artifact: a cluster of highly shared sequence variants.

The sequence was obtained from a woman aged 40 to 55 in good health and CMV-seropositive. What was sequenced was PBMCs.

The CDR3 region has the DNA TGTGCCAGCAGCTTTCTCGGTTCTGGGGCCAACGTCCTGACTTTC. Its translation is CASSFLGSGANVLTF. This sequence joins TRBV7-9 and TRBJ2-6; D remains ambiguous. The germline V and J ends were trimmed by 3 bases and 1 base, with 7 bases remaining between them. The CDR3 contains 15 residues. CDR1 is SEHNR, CDR2 FQNEAQ, per germline (reference sequence).